Sequencing of this TCR beta chain was carried out in a study of T cell responses to AZD1222 COVID-19 vaccine. Notes on the study in general: Vaccine-associated CD4 TCRs ranged over spike, dominating at 160-218 and 743-854. Among the donors, most were white British and more were female, and clonal diversity was possibly underestimated. Within unmutated variant regions lay the reported targets of nearly half of spike-specific TCRs.

Second doses that came at about 4 or about 12 weeks were put together. As to this clone: Antigen: not known.

This CDR3 region has 14 residues. V lost 4 bases and J 7 bases, leaving 14 bases between the germline ends. CDR1 and CDR2 (germline): SGHTS, YDEGEE. Libraries were prepared by immunoSEQ multiplex PCR; TCRdb keeps only in-frame clonotypes and omits some of them. The table includes 65,000 to 90,000 clones, 70% to 90% detected once. Sequenced here: peripheral blood, sampled 28 days after the second AZD1222 dose. This TCR derives from an adult who received the AZD1222 COVID-19 vaccine. V usage is TRBV5-8 and J usage is TRBJ2-2; D might be TRBD2 (6 bases). The CDR3 nucleotides are TGTGCCAGCAGCATCGGGACTCCGTACGGGGAGCTGTTTTTT. Its protein is CASSIGTPYGELFF.